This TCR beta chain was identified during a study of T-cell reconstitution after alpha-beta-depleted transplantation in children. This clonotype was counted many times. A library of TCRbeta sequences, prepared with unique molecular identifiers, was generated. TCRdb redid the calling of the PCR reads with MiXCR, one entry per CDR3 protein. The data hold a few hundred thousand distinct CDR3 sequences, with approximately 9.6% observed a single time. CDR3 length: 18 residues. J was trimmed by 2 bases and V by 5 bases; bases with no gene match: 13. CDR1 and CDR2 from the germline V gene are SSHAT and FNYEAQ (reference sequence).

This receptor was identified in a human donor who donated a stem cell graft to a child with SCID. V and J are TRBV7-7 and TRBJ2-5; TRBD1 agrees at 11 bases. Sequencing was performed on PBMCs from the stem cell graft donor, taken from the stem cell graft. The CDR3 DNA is TGTGCCAGCAGCCAAGGGACAGGGGGATTCGGCGGACAAGAGACCCAGTACTTC. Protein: CASSQGTGGFGGQETQYF.